This is a list of T cell receptor beta chains from one sample in a study of shared clonotypes between healthy human individuals. Data came from immunoSEQ multiplex PCR; TCRdb stores just in-frame clones and leaves some out. The profile shows about 1 million clones, approximately 68% of them singletons. The sequencing input was memory CD4+ T cells sorted from blood. The receptors originated from a man aged 18 to 35 in good health. CDR3s include the opening cysteine and the closing phenylalanine or tryptophan. Fields, in order: D gene, V gene, clone size, J gene, CDR3 DNA, CDR3 protein. The D gene is left open where the match is weak. Clone size appears in some rows only: once, few, many, or a class for an expanded clone.

TRBD2	TRBV4-2	-	TRBJ2-7	TGTGCCAGCAGCCACGACACTAGCGGGGGGGGCGAGCAGTACTTC	CASSHDTSGGGEQYF
-	TRBV6-5	-	TRBJ1-5	TGTGCCAGCAGCCGATTAGCGAAGGGGCCTCAGCCCCAGCATTTT	CASSRLAKGPQPQHF
-	TRBV7-8	-	TRBJ2-2	TGTGCCAGCAGCTTCGGGCGGGAGAACACCGGGGAGCTGTTTTTT	CASSFGRENTGELFF
TRBD1	TRBV6-5	-	TRBJ1-4	TGTGCCAGCAGCCGTCGACAGGGATCTAATGAAAAACTGTTTTTT	CASSRRQGSNEKLFF
TRBD1	TRBV4-1	-	TRBJ2-7	TGCGCCGGCAAAACAAAAGGGGGGGGACAGGGAACCTACGAGCAGTACTTC	CAGKTKGGGQGTYEQYF
-	TRBV5-3	-	TRBJ2-5	TGTGCCAGAAGCTACAAGGACAGGTGGGAGGGAGAGACCCAGTACTTC	CARSYKDRWEGETQYF
-	TRBV4-3	-	TRBJ2-3	TGCGCCAGCAGCCAAGAAGATTGGAGGGGTACGCAGTATTTT	CASSQEDWRGTQYF
-	TRBV7-2	-	TRBJ2-5	TGTGCCAGCAGCTCGCAGGGATTTTCGGGGCAAGAGACCCAGTACTTC	CASSSQGFSGQETQYF
TRBD1	TRBV28	-	TRBJ1-5	TGTGCCAGCATCACGACAGGGAAGGGCCAGCCCCAGCATTTT	CASITTGKGQPQHF
TRBD2	TRBV14	-	TRBJ2-1	TGTGCCAGCAGCCGGCCGGGACTAGCGGGGTACAATGAGCAGTTCTTC	CASSRPGLAGYNEQFF
-	TRBV7-2	-	TRBJ1-6	TGTGCCAGCAGCTTAGTTTACGGGGGCGGGTCACCCCTCCACTTT	CASSLVYGGGSPLHF
-	TRBV7-9	-	TRBJ2-3	TGTGCCAGCAGCTCTCAAACCAGAGATACGCAGTATTTT	CASSSQTRDTQYF
TRBD1	TRBV2	-	TRBJ1-6	TGTGCCAGCAGTGTCCAGAGACAGGGGCGGGAGTCACCCCTCCACTTT	CASSVQRQGRESPLHF
-	TRBV5-1	few	TRBJ1-2	TGCGCCAGCAGCACCGGGGGAAACTATGGCTACACCTTC	CASSTGGNYGYTF
TRBD2	TRBV4-3	-	TRBJ2-7	TGCGCCAGCAGCCGCCAGCGGGAGCCTCCTTACGAGCAGTACTTC	CASSRQREPPYEQYF
-	TRBV18	-	TRBJ2-1	TGTGCCAGCTCATTCGACAGAACCTACAATGAGCAGTTCTTC	CASSFDRTYNEQFF
TRBD2	TRBV5-1	once	TRBJ2-7	TGCGCCAGCAGCCCCCTGACTAGCGGGATTAACGAGCAGTACTTC	CASSPLTSGINEQYF
-	TRBV7-9	few	TRBJ1-4	TGTGCCAGCAGCGTGACGGCCACTAATGAAAAACTGTTTTTT	CASSVTATNEKLFF
-	TRBV7-2	once	TRBJ1-5	TGTGCCAGCAGCACTGCACAGGGATCGTCCAGACAGCCCCAGCATTTT	CASSTAQGSSRQPQHF
-	TRBV4-2	once	TRBJ2-7	TGTGCCAGCAGCCAGGACCTCGGAAAAACAGACGAGCAGTACTTC	CASSQDLGKTDEQYF
TRBD1	TRBV28	-	TRBJ2-7	TGTGCCAGCACCTCGGACAGGGAAATCTACGAGCAGTACTTC	CASTSDREIYEQYF
-	TRBV20-1	-	TRBJ1-1	TGCAGTGCTAGTGGTCGGGACGAAGCTTTCTTT	CSASGRDEAFF
-	TRBV6-5	-	TRBJ1-4	TGTGCCAGCAGTTACGGAGGGTCTAATGAAAAACTGTTTTTT	CASSYGGSNEKLFF
-	TRBV10-3	-	TRBJ2-6	TGTGCCATCAGTGAGGGGACGCTCTCTGGGGCCAACGTCCTGACTTTC	CAISEGTLSGANVLTF
TRBD2	TRBV6-4	once	TRBJ2-1	TGTGCCAGCAGCCCGCGAGCGGGAGATCTTATGGAGCAGTTCTTC	CASSPRAGDLMEQFF
-	TRBV5-1	-	TRBJ2-3	TGCGCCAGCAGCTCCCGGGAAGGGGGAGATACGCAGTATTTT	CASSSREGGDTQYF
-	TRBV29-1	-	TRBJ2-5	TGCAGCGCTGATGGGGAGACCCAGTACTTC	CSADGETQYF
-	TRBV25-1	-	TRBJ1-2	TGTGCCAGCAGTGACGCGGGGGGACTTCTACACCATGGCTACACCTTC	CASSDAGGLLHHGYTF
TRBD2	TRBV6-6	-	TRBJ2-7	TGTGCCAGCATAAGCGGGGGGACCTCCTACGAGCAGTACTTC	CASISGGTSYEQYF
TRBD1	TRBV14	-	TRBJ2-2	TGTGCCAGCAGCCAACGTGGACAGGTCACCGGGGAGCTGTTTTTT	CASSQRGQVTGELFF
-	TRBV5-1	once	TRBJ2-2	TGCGCCAGCAGCTTGGGGGGAACCGGGGAGCTGTTTTTT	CASSLGGTGELFF
TRBD1	TRBV10-3	once	TRBJ1-5	TGTGCCATCAGTGCCGACAGGGAACAGCCCCAGCATTTT	CAISADREQPQHF